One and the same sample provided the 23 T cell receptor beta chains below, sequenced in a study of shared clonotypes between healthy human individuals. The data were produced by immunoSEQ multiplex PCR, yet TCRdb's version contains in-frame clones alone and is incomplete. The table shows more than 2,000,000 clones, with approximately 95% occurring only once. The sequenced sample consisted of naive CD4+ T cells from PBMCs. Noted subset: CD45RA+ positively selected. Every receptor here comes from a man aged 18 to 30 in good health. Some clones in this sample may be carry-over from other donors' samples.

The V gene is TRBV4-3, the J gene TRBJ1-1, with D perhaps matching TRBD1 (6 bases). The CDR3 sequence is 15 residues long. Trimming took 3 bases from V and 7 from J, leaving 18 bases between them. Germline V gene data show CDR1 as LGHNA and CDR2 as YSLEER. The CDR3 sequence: CASSHALRTENEAFF. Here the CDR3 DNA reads TGCGCCAGCAGCCATGCCTTGCGGACAGAAAATGAAGCTTTCTTT.

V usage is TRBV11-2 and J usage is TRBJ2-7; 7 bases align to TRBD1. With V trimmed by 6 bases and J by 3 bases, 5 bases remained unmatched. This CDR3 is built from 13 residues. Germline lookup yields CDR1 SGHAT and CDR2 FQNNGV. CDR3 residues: CASSIGQVYEQYF. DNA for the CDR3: TGTGCCAGCAGTATTGGACAGGTCTACGAGCAGTACTTC.

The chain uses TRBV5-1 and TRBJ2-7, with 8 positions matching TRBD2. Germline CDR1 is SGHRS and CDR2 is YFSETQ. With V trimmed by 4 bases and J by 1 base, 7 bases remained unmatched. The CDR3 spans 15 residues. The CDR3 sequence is CASSPVAGMSYEQYF. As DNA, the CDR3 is TGCGCCAGCAGCCCCGTAGCGGGAATGTCCTACGAGCAGTACTTC.

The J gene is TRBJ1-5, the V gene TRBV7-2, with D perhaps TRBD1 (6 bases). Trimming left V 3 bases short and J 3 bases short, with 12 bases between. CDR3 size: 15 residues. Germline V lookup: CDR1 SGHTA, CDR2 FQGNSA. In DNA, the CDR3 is TGTGCCAGCAGCTTCTTGGACAGCCCCAATCAGCCCCAGCATTTT. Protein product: CASSFLDSPNQPQHF.

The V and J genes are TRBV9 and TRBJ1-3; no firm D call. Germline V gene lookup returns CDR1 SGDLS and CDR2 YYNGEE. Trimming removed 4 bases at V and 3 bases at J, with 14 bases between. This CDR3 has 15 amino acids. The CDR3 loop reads CASSLRALGGNTIYF. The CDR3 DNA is TGTGCCAGCAGCTTGAGGGCGTTGGGTGGAAACACCATATATTTT.

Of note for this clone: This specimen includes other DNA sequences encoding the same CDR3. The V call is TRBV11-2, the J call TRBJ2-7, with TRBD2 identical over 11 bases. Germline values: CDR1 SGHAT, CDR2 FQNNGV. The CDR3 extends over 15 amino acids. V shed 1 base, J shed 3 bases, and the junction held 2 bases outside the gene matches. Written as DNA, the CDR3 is TGTGCCAGCAGCTTAGGACTAGCGGGAATCTACGAGCAGTACTTC. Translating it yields CASSLGLAGIYEQYF.

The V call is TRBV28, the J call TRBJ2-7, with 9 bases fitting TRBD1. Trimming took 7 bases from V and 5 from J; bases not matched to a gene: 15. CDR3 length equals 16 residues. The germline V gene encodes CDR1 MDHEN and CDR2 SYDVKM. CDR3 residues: CASTFIPGTGSNEQYF. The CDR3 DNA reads TGTGCCAGCACCTTCATCCCCGGGACAGGGTCGAACGAGCAGTACTTC. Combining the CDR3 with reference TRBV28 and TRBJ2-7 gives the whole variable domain DVKVTQSSRYLVKRTGEKVFLECVQDMDHENMFWYRQDPGLGLRLIYFSYDVKMKEKGDIPEGYSVSREKKERFSLILESASTNQTSMYLCASTFIPGTGSNEQYFGPGTRLTVT.

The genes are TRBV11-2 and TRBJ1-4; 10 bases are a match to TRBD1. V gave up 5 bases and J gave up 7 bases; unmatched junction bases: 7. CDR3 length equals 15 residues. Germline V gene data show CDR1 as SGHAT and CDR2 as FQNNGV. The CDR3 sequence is CASSTSGTGVEKLFF. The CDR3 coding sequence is TGTGCCAGCAGCACCTCCGGGACAGGGGTTGAAAAACTGTTTTTT.

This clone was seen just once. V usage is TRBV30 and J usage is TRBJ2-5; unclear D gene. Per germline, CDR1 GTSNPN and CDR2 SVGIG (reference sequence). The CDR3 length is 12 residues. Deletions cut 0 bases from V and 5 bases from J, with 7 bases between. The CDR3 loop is CAWSVRWETQYF. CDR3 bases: TGTGCCTGGAGTGTGAGGTGGGAGACCCAGTACTTC.

DNA for the CDR3: TGTGCCAGCAGTGACCGAGAATTTTCCGGGGAGCTGTTTTTT. It is translated as CASSDREFSGELFF. This chain connects TRBV27 to TRBJ2-2; D call uncertain. The CDR3 spans 14 residues. V dropped 5 bases and J dropped 6 bases, with 13 bases sitting between them. CDR1 and CDR2 (germline): MNHEY, SMNVEV (reference sequence).

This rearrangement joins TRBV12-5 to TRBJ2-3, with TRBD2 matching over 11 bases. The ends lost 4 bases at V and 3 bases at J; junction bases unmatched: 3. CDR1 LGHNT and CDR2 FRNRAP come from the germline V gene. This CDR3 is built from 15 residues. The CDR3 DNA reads TGTGCTAGTGGTTCGGGACTAGCGGATACAGATACGCAGTATTTT. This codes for CASGSGLADTDTQYF. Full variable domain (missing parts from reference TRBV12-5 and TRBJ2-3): DARVTQTPRHKVTEMGQEVTMRCQPILGHNTVFWYRQTMMQGLELLAYFRNRAPLDDSGMPKDRFSAEMPDATLATLKIQPSEPRDSAVYFCASGSGLADTDTQYFGPGTRLTVL.

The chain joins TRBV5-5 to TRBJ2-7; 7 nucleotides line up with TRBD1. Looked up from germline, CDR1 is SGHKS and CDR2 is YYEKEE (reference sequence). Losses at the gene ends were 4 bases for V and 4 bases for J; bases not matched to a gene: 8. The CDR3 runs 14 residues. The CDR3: CASSRPGQLYEQYF. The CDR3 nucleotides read TGTGCCAGCAGCCGGCCGGGACAGTTATACGAGCAGTACTTC.

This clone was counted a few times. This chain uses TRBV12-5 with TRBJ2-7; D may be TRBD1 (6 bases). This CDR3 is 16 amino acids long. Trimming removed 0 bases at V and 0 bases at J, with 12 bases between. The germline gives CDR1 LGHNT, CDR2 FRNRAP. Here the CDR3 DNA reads TGTGCTAGTGGTTTGGTACCGAGGGGGAGCTCCTACGAGCAGTACTTC. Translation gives CASGLVPRGSSYEQYF.

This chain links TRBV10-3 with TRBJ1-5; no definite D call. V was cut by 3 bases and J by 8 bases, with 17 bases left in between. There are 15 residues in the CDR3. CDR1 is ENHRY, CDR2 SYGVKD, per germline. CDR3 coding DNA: TGTGCCATCAGTGATACGACGGAGAGTGGAGAGCCCCAGCATTTT. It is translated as CAISDTTESGEPQHF.

The CDR3, as DNA: TGTGCCAGCAGTGAAGTCGGGGCAGGGGAGCAGTACTTC. Translating it yields CASSEVGAGEQYF. The chain employs TRBV6-1 and TRBJ2-7; either TRBD1 or TRBD2 may fit D (5 bases each). This CDR3 spans 13 amino acids. V lost 1 base and J 7 bases, leaving 11 bases between the germline ends. Germline CDR1 is MNHNS and CDR2 is SASEGT.

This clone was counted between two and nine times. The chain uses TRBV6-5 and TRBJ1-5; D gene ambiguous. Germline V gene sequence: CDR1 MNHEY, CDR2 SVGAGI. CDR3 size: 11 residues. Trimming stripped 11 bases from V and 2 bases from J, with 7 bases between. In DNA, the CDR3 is TGTGCCGCAGGAGGCAATCAGCCCCAGCATTTT. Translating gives CAAGGNQPQHF.

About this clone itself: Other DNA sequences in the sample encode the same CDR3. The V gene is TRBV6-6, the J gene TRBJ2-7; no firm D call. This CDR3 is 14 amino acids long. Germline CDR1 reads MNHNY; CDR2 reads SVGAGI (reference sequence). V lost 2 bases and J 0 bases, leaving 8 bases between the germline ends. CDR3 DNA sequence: TGTGCCAGCAGTTACCTTCGCAACTCCTACGAGCAGTACTTC. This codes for CASSYLRNSYEQYF.

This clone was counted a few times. CDR3 residues: CASSFAGRLFF. In DNA, the CDR3 is TGTGCCAGCAGCTTTGCGGGGCGACTGTTTTTT. The chain carries TRBV5-8 and TRBJ1-4, with D tentatively TRBD1 (5 bases). Germline assignment: CDR1 SGHTS and CDR2 YDEGEE. The CDR3 sequence is 11 residues long. Trimming stripped 2 bases from V and 13 bases from J, with 9 bases between.

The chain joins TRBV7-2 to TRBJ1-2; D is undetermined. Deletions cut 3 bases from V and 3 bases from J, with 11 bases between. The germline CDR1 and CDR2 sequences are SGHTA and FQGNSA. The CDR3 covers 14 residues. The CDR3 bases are TGTGCCAGCAGCTTGGCAGAGGGTCACTATGGCTACACCTTC. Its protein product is CASSLAEGHYGYTF.

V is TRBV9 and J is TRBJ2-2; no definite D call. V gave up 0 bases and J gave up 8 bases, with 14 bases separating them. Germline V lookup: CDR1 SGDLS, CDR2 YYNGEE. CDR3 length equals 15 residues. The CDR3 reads CASSVEVGTWGELFF. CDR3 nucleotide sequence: TGTGCCAGCAGCGTAGAGGTTGGAACCTGGGGGGAGCTGTTTTTT.

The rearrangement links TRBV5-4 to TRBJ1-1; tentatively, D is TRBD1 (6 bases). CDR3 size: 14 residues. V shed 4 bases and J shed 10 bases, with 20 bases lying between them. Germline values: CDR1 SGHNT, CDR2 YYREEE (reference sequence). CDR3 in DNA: TGTGCCAGCAGCCGGGGGGCGGAGGAGGTTGTAGCTTTCTTT. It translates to CASSRGAEEVVAFF.

CDR3 residues: CASSLRENHFGELFF. The CDR3 region has the DNA TGTGCCAGCAGCTTGAGAGAGAACCATTTCGGGGAGCTGTTTTTT. This chain joins TRBV7-3 and TRBJ2-2, with D hard to call. CDR3 length equals 15 residues. V lost 3 bases and J 7 bases, leaving 15 bases between the germline ends. The germline CDR1 and CDR2 sequences are SGHTA and FQGTGA.

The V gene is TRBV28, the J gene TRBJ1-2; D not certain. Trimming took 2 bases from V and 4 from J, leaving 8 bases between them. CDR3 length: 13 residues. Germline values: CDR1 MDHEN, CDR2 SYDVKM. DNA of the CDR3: TGTGCCAGCAGTTTACAGGAAGGCTATGGCTACACCTTC. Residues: CASSLQEGYGYTF.